Here is one TCR beta chain with its context. This entry is derived from a study of blood T cell repertoires in COVID-19. The assay was immunoSEQ multiplex PCR, and TCRdb's table has in-frame clones only and misses some. The sample includes 200,000 to 250,000 clones, roughly nine tenths of them seen just once. Looked up from germline, CDR1 is SGHTA and CDR2 is FQGNSA. The CDR3 sequence is 15 residues long. The V end lost 6 bases, the J end lost 0 bases, and 14 bases lay between the germline ends. The source of this sequence is a woman between 45 and 60 years old with acute or convalescent COVID-19. Sequencing used peripheral blood. This chain links TRBV7-2 with TRBJ1-2; D remains unclear. CDR3 protein: CASSPDGLTNYGYTF. The CDR3 DNA sequence: TGTGCCAGCAGTCCGGACGGACTAACTAACTATGGCTACACCTTC.